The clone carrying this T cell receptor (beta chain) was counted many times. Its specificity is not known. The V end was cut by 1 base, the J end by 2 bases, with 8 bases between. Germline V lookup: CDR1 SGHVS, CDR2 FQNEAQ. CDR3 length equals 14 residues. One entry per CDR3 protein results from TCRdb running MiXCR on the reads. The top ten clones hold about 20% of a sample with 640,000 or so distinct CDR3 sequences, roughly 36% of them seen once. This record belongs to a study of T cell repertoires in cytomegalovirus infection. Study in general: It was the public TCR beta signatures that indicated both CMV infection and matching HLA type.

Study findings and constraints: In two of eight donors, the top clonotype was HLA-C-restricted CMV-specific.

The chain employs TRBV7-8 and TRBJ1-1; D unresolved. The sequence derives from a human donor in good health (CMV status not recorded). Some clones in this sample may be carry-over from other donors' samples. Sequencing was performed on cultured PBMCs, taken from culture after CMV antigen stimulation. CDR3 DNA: TGTGCCAGCAGCTTAGGGACGAGTAACACTGAAGCTTTCTTT. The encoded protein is CASSLGTSNTEAFF.